This T cell receptor (beta chain) was sequenced during a study of T cells in Graves' hyperthyroidism and ophthalmopathy. Many counts were recorded for this clonotype. The target antigen is unknown. Study-wide results and caveats: Within blood appeared most thyroid clonotypes that had expanded above 0.001.

Orbital computed tomography and thyroid ultrasound, together with serum TRAb and thyroxine and clinical symptoms, were used for diagnoses. PBMCs stemmed from 10 ml fresh peripheral blood. The CDR3 loop spans 13 amino acids. Trimming removed 5 bases from V and 5 bases from J; junction bases left unmatched: 7. Germline V gene lookup returns CDR1 DFQATT and CDR2 SNEGSKA (reference sequence). Amplification of TCR beta CDR3 regions was performed using RNA transcripts as template. An initial round of RT-PCR targeting the TCR CDR3 relied on the HTBI primer set. TCRdb ran MiXCR on the multiplex PCR reads and lists one entry per CDR3 protein. The sample lists about 610,000 distinct CDR3 sequences, roughly 15% occurring once.

The sequence derives from a woman aged 40 to 50 with Graves' ophthalmopathy. Material for sequencing was blood. The chain links TRBV20-1 to TRBJ2-5; 8 bases align to TRBD1. The CDR3 DNA is TGCAGTGCTGGAGGACAGGGTGGCGAGACCCAGTACTTC. Translating gives CSAGGQGGETQYF.